A selection of T cell receptor beta chains follows, all from one sample in a study of blood T cell repertoires in COVID-19. Measured with immunoSEQ multiplex PCR; TCRdb has only the in-frame clones, and not every one. This table holds roughly 340,000 clones, 75% to 90% found once. The sequenced material came from peripheral blood. The receptor set was obtained from a woman aged 45-65 years with COVID-19, enrolled during active disease. Both conserved end residues are part of each CDR3. The D gene is left open where the match is weak. Some rows mark clone size as missing; the rest say once, few, many or name a class of expanded clone.

V gene	D gene	clone size	J gene	CDR3 DNA	CDR3 protein
TRBV27	TRBD1	once	TRBJ1-5	TGTGCCAGCAGGGACAGGGGGCGCGGTCAGCCCCAGCATTTT	CASRDRGRGQPQHF
TRBV5-1	TRBD2	.	TRBJ2-7	TGCGCCAGCAGCACGGGAGGCAGTTTAGACGAGCAGTACTTC	CASSTGGSLDEQYF
TRBV12-3/TRBV12-4	TRBD1	.	TRBJ2-7	TGTGCCAGCAGCCGACAGGGACGCTACGAGCAGTACTTC	CASSRQGRYEQYF
TRBV30	TRBD1	.	TRBJ1-5	TGTGCCTGGAGCGCGACAGGGTTGGGCAATCAGCCCCAGCATTTT	CAWSATGLGNQPQHF
TRBV5-1	TRBD2	.	TRBJ2-1	TGCGCCAGCAGCTTCACTAGCGGGAGCAGAGTTGAGCAGTTCTTC	CASSFTSGSRVEQFF
TRBV29-1	TRBD1	.	TRBJ2-5	TGCAGCGTTTACAGGGGCCCAGAGACCCAGTACTTC	CSVYRGPETQYF
TRBV7-9	.	.	TRBJ1-2	TGTGCCAGCAGCATCCTAAGCGTCGGCTACACCTTC	CASSILSVGYTF
TRBV7-2	TRBD2	.	TRBJ2-1	TGTGCCAGCAGCTTATTCGGCACTAGCGGAAGTAATGAGCAGTTCTTC	CASSLFGTSGSNEQFF
TRBV29-1	.	.	TRBJ2-6	TGCAGCTGTTCAAGGGGGACTGGGGCCAACGTCCTGACTTTC	CSCSRGTGANVLTF
TRBV19	TRBD2	.	TRBJ2-3	TGTGCCAGTAGTACCAGAGGGCGGGAGGGTGCCACAGATACGCAGTATTTT	CASSTRGREGATDTQYF
TRBV19	TRBD2	.	TRBJ2-1	TGTGCCAGTAGTGCCCTATCTAGCGGGAGAGGGTATGAGCAGTTCTTC	CASSALSSGRGYEQFF
TRBV18	TRBD1	.	TRBJ1-2	TGTGCCAGCTCACCACTGGGGACAGCGTATGGCTACACCTTC	CASSPLGTAYGYTF
TRBV7-9	TRBD1	.	TRBJ1-2	TGTGCCAGCAGCCCAGGACAGGGGGCGACCGGCTACACCTTC	CASSPGQGATGYTF
TRBV6-5	.	.	TRBJ2-5	TGTGCCAGCTGCCCCACAGAAGAGACCCAGTACTTC	CASCPTEETQYF
TRBV9	.	.	TRBJ1-6	TGTGCCAGCAGCGTAGCGGGAAATTCACCCCTCCACTTT	CASSVAGNSPLHF
TRBV7-3	.	once	TRBJ2-1	TGTGCCAGCAGCTTACCCTCCAGTGAAGAGCAGTTCTTC	CASSLPSSEEQFF
TRBV6-6	TRBD1	.	TRBJ1-2	TGTGCCAGCAGCACCACAGGGGACGATGGCTACACCTTC	CASSTTGDDGYTF
TRBV5-4	.	once	TRBJ1-2	TGTGCCAGCAGCTTGAGTTCAGCCGGGGGCTACACCTTC	CASSLSSAGGYTF
TRBV11-2	.	once	TRBJ2-1	TGTGCCAGCAGCTTAGATTCGGTAGCCAGCGCAAGGAGCTCCTACAATGAGCAGTTCTTC	CASSLDSVASARSSYNEQFF
TRBV2	.	.	TRBJ1-2	TGTGCCAGCAGGTCGACACTTAACTATGGCTACACCTTC	CASRSTLNYGYTF
TRBV7-9	TRBD1	.	TRBJ1-1	TGTGCCAGCAGCTTAGGGGACAGGGGTTACACTGAAGCTTTCTTT	CASSLGDRGYTEAFF
TRBV24-1	TRBD1	.	TRBJ2-7	TGTGCCACCTCCGACAGGGACTACGAGCAGTACTTC	CATSDRDYEQYF
TRBV9	.	.	TRBJ1-3	TGTGCCAGCAGCGTGTGGGACACCGGCTCTGGAAACACCATATATTTT	CASSVWDTGSGNTIYF
TRBV5-4	.	.	TRBJ1-6	TGTGCCAGCACCGACGACCGAGGCTCCTATAATTCACCCCTCCACTTT	CASTDDRGSYNSPLHF
TRBV30	TRBD2	.	TRBJ2-5	TGTGCGGGAATCTCCGGACTAGCGGGGGGAATCGGGACCCAGTACTTC	CAGISGLAGGIGTQYF
TRBV10-2	.	few	TRBJ2-2	TGCGCCAGCAAGGGGTCGAACGGGGAGCTGTTTTTT	CASKGSNGELFF
TRBV30	TRBD1	.	TRBJ2-5	TGTGCCTGGATTCAAGGACAGGGGAGGAGGGAGACCCAGTACTTC	CAWIQGQGRRETQYF
TRBV14	.	few	TRBJ2-5	TGTGCCAGCAGCCCTCAAGGGGCAAGGAAGACCCAGTACTTC	CASSPQGARKTQYF
TRBV3-1/TRBV3-2	.	.	TRBJ1-1	TGTGCCAGCAGCCCCCATTCCCCAGGGGACACTGAAGCTTTCTTT	CASSPHSPGDTEAFF
TRBV5-6	.	.	TRBJ2-3	TGTGCCAGCAGCGGCACTAGTAAGGTGTCGTATTTT	CASSGTSKVSYF
TRBV27	.	.	TRBJ2-1	TGTGCCGGCCGGGACTTAAACTACAATGAGCAGTTCTTC	CAGRDLNYNEQFF
TRBV10-3	TRBD2	.	TRBJ2-5	TGTGCCATCAGTGGTGGACTAGCGGGACAAGAGACCCAGTACTTC	CAISGGLAGQETQYF
TRBV3-1/TRBV3-2	TRBD1	.	TRBJ2-5	TGTGCCAGCAGCTTGATGTTACAGGGGAGACAAGAGACCCAGTACTTC	CASSLMLQGRQETQYF
TRBV24-1	TRBD2	.	TRBJ2-3	TGTGCCACCAGTGATATACCCTCTAGCGGTAGCACAGATACGCAGTATTTT	CATSDIPSSGSTDTQYF
TRBV16	.	once	TRBJ2-3	TGTGCCAGCAGCCAGGAGGGGGCTAGCACAGATACGCAGTATTTT	CASSQEGASTDTQYF
TRBV6-1	TRBD2	.	TRBJ2-1	TGTGCCAGCAGTGTATTGGAGAGTAGCGGGAGCTTAAATGAGCAGTTCTTC	CASSVLESSGSLNEQFF
TRBV25-1	.	.	TRBJ2-2	TGTGCCAGCAGTTTGTACGGCACCGGGGAGCTGTTTTTT	CASSLYGTGELFF